The text below deals with one T cell receptor (beta chain). This CDR3 has 13 amino acids. Germline V gene sequence: CDR1 SEHNR, CDR2 FQNEAQ (reference sequence). Trimming removed 5 bases from V and 1 base from J, with 8 bases in between. Repertoires were generated with immunoSEQ multiplex PCR, while TCRdb's copy carries only in-frame clones and drops some. This sample has 2.3 million or so clones, with 90% to 95% found just once. This sample stems from a study of shared clonotypes between healthy human individuals. The sequencing input was naive CD4+ T cells from PBMCs. As for subset: CD45RA+ positively selected. The clonotype comes from a man aged 18 to 29 in good health. Some clones in this sample may be carry-over from other donors' samples. The chain carries TRBV7-9 and TRBJ1-1, with D uncertain. The CDR3 DNA sequence: TGTGCCAGCAGCATTACAGAGAACACTGAAGCTTTCTTT. Amino acids: CASSITENTEAFF.